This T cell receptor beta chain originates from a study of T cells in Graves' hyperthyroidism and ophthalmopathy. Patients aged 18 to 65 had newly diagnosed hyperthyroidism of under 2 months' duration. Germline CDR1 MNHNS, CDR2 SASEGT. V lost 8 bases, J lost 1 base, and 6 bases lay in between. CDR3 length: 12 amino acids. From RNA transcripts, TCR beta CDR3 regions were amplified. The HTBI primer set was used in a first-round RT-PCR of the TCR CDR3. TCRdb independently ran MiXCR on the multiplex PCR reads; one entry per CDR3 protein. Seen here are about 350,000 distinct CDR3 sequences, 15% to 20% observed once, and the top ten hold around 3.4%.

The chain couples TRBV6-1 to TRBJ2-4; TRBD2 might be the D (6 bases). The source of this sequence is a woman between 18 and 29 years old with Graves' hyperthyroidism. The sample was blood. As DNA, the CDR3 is TGTGCCAGCGGGGGGGCCAAAAACATTCAGTACTTC. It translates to CASGGAKNIQYF.